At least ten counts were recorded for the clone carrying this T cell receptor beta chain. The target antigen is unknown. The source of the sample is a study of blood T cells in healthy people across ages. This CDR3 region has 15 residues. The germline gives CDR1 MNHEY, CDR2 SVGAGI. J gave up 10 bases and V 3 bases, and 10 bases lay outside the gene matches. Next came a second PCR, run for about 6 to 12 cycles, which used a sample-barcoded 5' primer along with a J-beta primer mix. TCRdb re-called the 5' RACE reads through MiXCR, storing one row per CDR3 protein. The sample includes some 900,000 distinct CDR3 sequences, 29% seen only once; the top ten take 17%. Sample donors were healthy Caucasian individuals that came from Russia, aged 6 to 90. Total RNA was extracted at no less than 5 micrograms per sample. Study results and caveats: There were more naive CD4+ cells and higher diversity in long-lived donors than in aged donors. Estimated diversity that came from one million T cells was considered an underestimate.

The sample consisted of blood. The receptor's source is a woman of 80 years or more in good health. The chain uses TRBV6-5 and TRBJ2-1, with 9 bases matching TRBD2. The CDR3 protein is CASSYKGGGASEQFF. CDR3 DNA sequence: TGTGCCAGCAGTTATAAGGGCGGGGGGGCATCAGAGCAGTTCTTC.